This TCR beta chain is from a study of cytomegalovirus exposure and HLA in healthy donors (dated by TCRdb to the late 2010s). About the investigation overall: An earlier analysis of some 550 of the donors reported more than 250 Gb of sequence data and around 120 million unique TCR beta sequences from about 179 million T cells. The study profiled the T cell repertoires of hundreds of subjects by immunosequencing and related them to cytomegalovirus serostatus. A separate validation cohort of approximately 130 different subjects was used in addition to the roughly 670-subject first cohort. In a later analysis, previously published TCR beta repertoires from 666 donors were re-analyzed and high-resolution HLA genotyping was added so that TCR occurrence patterns could be studied. The study aimed to test whether cataloging public T cell receptors could reveal signatures of past pathogen exposure. Several DR-DQ haplotypes were treated as single units for association and clustering because of strong linkage in the cohort. In a later genetic analysis, genome-wide SNP genotypes for 398 of the 666 donors were used, and that subset was treated as a discovery cohort. HLA typing covered class I and class II loci at four-digit resolution. An early release that covered more than 550 HLA-typed donors contained around 330 gigabases of sequencing data and around 85 million unique TCR sequences. The study combined high-throughput TCR immunosequencing, statistical association of individual TCRs with disease status, and machine learning to predict cytomegalovirus infection status. An earlier analysis of several hundred of the donors applied high-throughput TCR beta sequencing to assess whether each TCR beta V gene segment acted as functional or pseudogenic. Typing coverage differed by locus: A, B, C, DRB1 and DQB1 were typed in roughly 620-630 donors, DQA1 in 500 to 550, DPA1 in over 600, and DPB1 in 450 to 480. All discovery cohort repertoires had been generated using a single sequencing platform. Of the roughly 400 genotyped donors, approximately 83% fell in the genetic ancestry cluster associated with self-reported Caucasian donors. The later analysis used no new phenotypic data to find candidate immune exposures, relying instead on TCR beta sequences and their occurrence across donors. Donor age, sex, ethnicity and CMV serostatus were compiled alongside the repertoire data. Among some 400 genotyped donors of the cohort, an average of about 220,000 unique TCR beta nucleotide sequences was sequenced per donor, of which about 19% were non-productive.

A remark on this clone: What this receptor recognizes is not known. It has no much larger one-base neighbor in the sample; base qualities were not kept.

Overall study results and their limits: Because some donors lacked HLA typing at each locus, the association tests relied only on the typed subset. A later analysis found that most CMV-associated TCR beta chains appeared HLA-restricted, with HLA associations seemingly driven largely by CMV exposure. The classifier was reported to diagnose cytomegalovirus status with high specificity and sensitivity in both the original cohort and the validation cohort. In a later analysis, HLA-associated TCR beta chains were found to be more clonally expanded and to have lower generation probabilities than equally common non-associated chains. In a later analysis, several top co-occurrence clusters were reported to appear linked to parvovirus B19, influenza, CMV and Epstein-Barr virus. In a later analysis, the rate of TCR association differed among HLA loci, with DRB1 alleles having the most associated TCRs and HLA-C alleles having the fewest. Most TCR sequences were seen in very few donors, while some public TCRs were found in many individuals. A group of highly shared sequence variants was considered likely to be a technical artifact of the sequencing pipeline. In vitro tests confirmed that a few of the cytomegalovirus-associated TCR beta chains recognize cytomegalovirus antigens. A later analysis associated 16,951 TCR beta sequences with specific HLA alleles at a false discovery rate of 0.05. In a later genetic analysis, a missense DCLRE1C variant was associated with V-gene and J-gene trimming of TCR beta chains, and the association was replicated in an independent cohort. It was suggested by the authors that the approach could potentially be generalized to other disease states and immunological phenotypes. Sequencing depth was assumed to be roughly uniform across donors in the presence/absence analyses, though that assumption may not hold. Immune exposure information for the cohort was limited to CMV serostatus. A further reported finding was that TCR beta sequences accurately predicted the HLA-A and HLA-B alleles for most subjects in the first cohort. Correlated functional status among segregating V segments might reflect linkage disequilibrium, but an unknown experimental factor could not be ruled out. Because counts were too low, seventeen rarely observed V segments, including chromosome 9 orphons, were left out of the earlier analysis of approximately 500 of the donors. Some IMGT-functional V segments, including TRBV6-2 and TRBV6-3, could not be told apart with the 87-base-pair reads, so those segments were excluded. In the study, around 160 TCR beta chains were listed as associated with cytomegalovirus. Strong co-occurrence of HLA alleles, especially DR and DQ, made assigning TCR associations to individual alleles difficult. In this cohort, only TCR beta chains were sequenced, and detectable features were limited by the absence of alpha or paired-chain data. An earlier analysis of 587 of the donors showed that most TCR beta V segments appeared in productive rearrangements either about 90% or about 30% of the time, which broadly matched IMGT annotations. A later genetic analysis reported fewer N-insertions in productive TCRs among donors in an Asian-associated ancestry cluster than the roughly 700-donor mean.

Reading from cysteine to phenylalanine, the CDR3 counts 13 amino acids. Just CDR3 DNA is preserved here, 39 bases in frame from base 1. In the germline V gene, CDR1 corresponds to LGHNA and CDR2 to YSLEER. V drops 3 bases and J drops 0 bases, leaving 6 bases in between. The cohort comprised 710 or so healthy bone marrow donors. Cohort members were all nominally healthy when sampled, although unrecorded immune exposures were likely present. The donor tested CMV seronegative, placing the donor among the 350 to 400 seronegative members of the cohort. Every donor gave a peripheral blood sample, and the peripheral blood mononuclear cells from that sample were used for TCR beta sequencing. Genomic DNA extraction from the blood cell samples was performed with the Qiagen DNeasy Blood Extraction Kit. Libraries came from the immunoSEQ multiplex PCR assay. For the multiplex PCR, a mixture combining 60 forward primers for TCR Vbeta segments and 13 reverse primers for TCR Jbeta segments was used. The CDR3 region of rearranged TCR beta genes was amplified from genomic DNA with a multiplex PCR assay. The Illumina HiSeq System was used to sequence the amplified TCR beta libraries as 87-base-pair reads. Per the source publication's procedure: In a later analysis, tens of millions of unique TCR beta chains were counted across the roughly 670 repertoires, and about 10 million of these chains were shared by at least two donors. A nearest-neighbor algorithm error-corrected the raw reads and collapsed the reads into unique sequences, merging closely related sequences to remove PCR and sequencing errors. Alignment of CDR3 sequences to IMGT reference sequences was used to assign V, D and J gene segments. Each retained sequence needed at least a six-nucleotide match to both a V gene segment and a J gene segment. A rearrangement counted as productive if the CDR3 had no stop codons and remained in frame with V and J, and every other rearrangement counted as non-productive. CDR3 was defined by IMGT convention, running from the second conserved V-encoded cysteine to the conserved J-encoded phenylalanine. In an earlier analysis of around 570 of the donors, sequences lacking an unambiguous match to a single V gene segment were excluded. An earlier analysis of 550 to 650 of the donors classified V segments as functional when productive rearrangements were above 56.7% and as segregating when the standard deviation between donors was above 5%. A statistical classification framework was developed to diagnose cytomegalovirus status using the catalog of TCR beta chain sequences. In a later analysis, TCR nucleotide sequences were compared against IMGT/GENE-DB human TR gene sequences so that V and J genes could be assigned. A later analysis assigned CDR3 sequences and most-parsimonious VDJ recombination scenarios with the TCRdist pipeline. In a later analysis, each TCR beta chain was defined by its CDR3 amino acid sequence together with its V-gene family, and reads lacking a unique V-gene family were excluded. A later analysis removed several hundred highly shared, low-generation-probability nucleotide sequences to deal with suspected cross-contamination and a sequencing artifact. A later analysis calculated a clonal expansion index for each public chain from normalized within-repertoire ranks of inferred template counts. A later analysis computed generation probabilities with a VDJ recombination model fitted to out-of-frame rearrangements, and checked the results against IGoR. Hypergeometric tests were used in a later analysis to score TCR-TCR, TCR-HLA and TCR-CMV co-occurrence, with a repertoire-size bias correction applied to the TCR pairs. To estimate false discovery rates, a later analysis permuted the HLA or CMV assignments 20 times. In a later analysis, co-occurring TCRs were grouped with DBSCAN, and TCRdist sequence similarity was added when clustering was performed within HLA-allele-positive subsets. Repertoires with fewer than 30,000 or more than 120,000 public chains, plus five repertoires with anomalous nucleotide sharing, were excluded from co-occurrence clustering. The table was pulled from immuneACCESS by TCRdb, which kept in-frame rearrangements only. Such tables lose some clones; where checked, under half of the loss comes from unresolved V genes, and the rest has no known cause. V and J calls plus clone size are reproduced from that table; the DNA served to infer D and trimming. The sample table contains about 140,000 clones; only one count was recorded for around four fifths of them. Of the sample, more than 1.5% is held by the ten largest clones.

The V gene is TRBV4-3 and the J gene is TRBJ2-7; the D gene identity is not certain. Sequencing was performed on PBMCs. This TCR was sampled from a woman aged 40 to 50 in good health and CMV-seronegative. The nucleotides are TGCGCCAGCAGCCAGAGCGACTCCTACGAGCAGTACTTC. Its product reads: CASSQSDSYEQYF.